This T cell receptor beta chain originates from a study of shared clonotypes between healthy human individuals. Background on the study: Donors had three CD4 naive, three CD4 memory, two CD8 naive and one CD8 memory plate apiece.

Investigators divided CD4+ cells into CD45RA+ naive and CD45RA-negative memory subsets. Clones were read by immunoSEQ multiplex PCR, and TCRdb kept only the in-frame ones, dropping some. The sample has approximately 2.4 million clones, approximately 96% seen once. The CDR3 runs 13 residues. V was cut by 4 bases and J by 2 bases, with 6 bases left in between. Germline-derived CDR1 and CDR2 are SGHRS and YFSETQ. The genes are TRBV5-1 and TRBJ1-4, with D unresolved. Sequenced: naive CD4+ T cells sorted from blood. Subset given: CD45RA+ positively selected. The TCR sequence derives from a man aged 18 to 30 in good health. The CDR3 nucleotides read TGCGCCAGCAGCAAACAGACTAATGAAAAACTGTTTTTT. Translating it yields CASSKQTNEKLFF.